The 8 T cell receptor beta chains below were found in one sample sequenced in a study of graft-versus-host responses after intestinal transplantation. Profiled with immunoSEQ multiplex PCR; TCRdb holds only in-frame clones, not every one. The table includes 10,000 to 15,000 clones, roughly 83% detected once. The material sequenced was PBMCs, taken roughly 310 days after intestinal transplant. The receptor source for this set is a human patient who received an intestinal transplant, so some T cells may come from the graft donor.

This clone was seen a single time. The chain couples TRBV4-3 to TRBJ2-3; 7 bases line up with TRBD2. The V gene's germline CDR1 is LGHNA and CDR2 YSLEER. V trimming: 1 base; J trimming: 2 bases; junction bases outside the gene matches: 9. CDR3 length equals 17 residues. The CDR3: CASSQGGLAEATDTQYF. The CDR3 coding sequence is TGCGCCAGCAGCCAAGGCGGGCTAGCGGAAGCCACAGATACGCAGTATTTT.

The chain has TRBV7-6 and TRBJ2-3, with 7 bases matching TRBD2. Germline V gives CDR1 SGHVS, CDR2 FNYEAQ. CDR3 length equals 14 residues. Losses at the gene ends were 3 bases for V and 0 bases for J; bases not matched to a gene: 0. CDR3 in DNA: TGTGCCAGCAGCTTTAGCGGGAGCACAGATACGCAGTATTTT. It encodes CASSFSGSTDTQYF.

This sequence joins TRBV7-9 and TRBJ1-2, with D hard to call. From germline, CDR1 is SEHNR and CDR2 FQNEAQ (reference sequence). The V gene lost 1 base and the J gene lost 10 bases, with 10 bases spanning the gap. This CDR3 has 12 residues. CDR3: CASSLGGEDYTF. The CDR3 nucleotides read TGTGCCAGCAGCTTAGGTGGGGAGGACTACACCTTC.

CDR3 loop: CSVLGGRTDTQYF. Here the CDR3 DNA reads TGCAGCGTTCTCGGCGGGAGAACAGATACGCAGTATTTT. The chain couples TRBV29-1 to TRBJ2-3; 7 bases are a match to TRBD2. J gave up 3 bases and V 5 bases, and 5 bases lay outside the gene matches. Germline CDR1 and CDR2: SQVTM and ANQGSEA. The CDR3 length is 13 residues.

The chain links TRBV28 to TRBJ1-4; the D gene is possibly TRBD1 (6 bases). V gave up 5 bases and J gave up 4 bases, with 17 bases separating them. The germline CDR1 and CDR2 sequences are MDHEN and SYDVKM. The CDR3 contains 16 residues. CDR3 nucleotides: TGTGCCAGCAGTCCTTTGGGACAAGCAGATAATGAAAAACTGTTTTTT. Translated, it gives CASSPLGQADNEKLFF. The whole variable domain, remainder taken from reference TRBV28 and TRBJ1-4, is DVKVTQSSRYLVKRTGEKVFLECVQDMDHENMFWYRQDPGLGLRLIYFSYDVKMKEKGDIPEGYSVSREKKERFSLILESASTNQTSMYLCASSPLGQADNEKLFFGSGTQLSVL.

This clone was observed once. The rearrangement uses TRBV7-8 and TRBJ2-3; 7 nucleotides match TRBD2. J was trimmed by 3 bases and V by 5 bases; bases with no gene match: 8. Germline V gene data show CDR1 as SGHVS and CDR2 as FQNEAQ. The CDR3 extends over 15 amino acids. The CDR3 nucleotides read TGTGCCAGCAGCCACCTTGAGGGAGGGACAGATACGCAGTATTTT. Protein: CASSHLEGGTDTQYF.

The chain joins TRBV15 to TRBJ2-7; the match to TRBD1 covers 8 bases. The CDR3 is made up of 15 amino acids. With 1 base clipped from V and 5 bases from J, the junction kept 7 bases outside the gene matches. From germline, CDR1 is LNHNV and CDR2 YYDKDF (reference sequence). DNA for the CDR3: TGTGCCACCAGCAGAGCCAGGGGGCGGAACCACGAGCAGTACTTC. It encodes CATSRARGRNHEQYF.

This chain joins TRBV7-2 and TRBJ2-7; TRBD1 or TRBD2 may be the D gene (5 bases each). The germline gives CDR1 SGHTA, CDR2 FQGNSA. The CDR3 loop spans 16 amino acids. Trimming removed 5 bases at V and 6 bases at J, with 23 bases between. The CDR3 DNA is TGTGCCAGCAGCCCCCTGGGGGTAAGTGCTCTACCCGAGCAGTACTTC. This translates into CASSPLGVSALPEQYF.